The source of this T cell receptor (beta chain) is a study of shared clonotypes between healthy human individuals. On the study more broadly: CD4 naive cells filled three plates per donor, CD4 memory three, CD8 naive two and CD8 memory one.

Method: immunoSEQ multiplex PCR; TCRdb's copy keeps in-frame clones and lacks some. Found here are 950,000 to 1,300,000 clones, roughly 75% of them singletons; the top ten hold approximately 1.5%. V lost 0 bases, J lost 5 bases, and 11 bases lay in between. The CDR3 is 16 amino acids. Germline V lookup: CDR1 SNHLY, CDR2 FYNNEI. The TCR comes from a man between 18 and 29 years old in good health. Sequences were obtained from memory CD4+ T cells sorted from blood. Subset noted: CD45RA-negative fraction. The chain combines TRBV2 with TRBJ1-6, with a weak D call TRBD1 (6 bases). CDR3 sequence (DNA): TGTGCCAGCAGTGAAGCGCCCACAGGGAATAATTCACCCCTCCACTTT. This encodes CASSEAPTGNNSPLHF.